The 30 T cell receptor beta chains below come from one sample, sequenced in a study of vaccination effects on CD4 cells after COVID-19. These receptors have no identified antigens. Expansion with viral peptide pools was applied to antigen-specific CD4+ T cells by the ViraFEST assay prior to sequencing. CD4+ T cell isolation took place after approximately 11 days of culture. Previously uninfected by SARS-CoV-2, the vaccine recipients also showed negative nucleocapsid antibodies. Measured with immunoSEQ multiplex PCR; TCRdb has only the in-frame clones, and not every one. The sample consists of 40,000 to 50,000 clones, 77% of them appearing once. The material sequenced was CD4+ T cells from PBMCs cultured with HCoV-NL63 spike peptides, taken before COVID-19 vaccination. These receptors all stem from a human donor who received a COVID-19 vaccine.

The V and J genes are TRBV7-2 and TRBJ2-3; tentative D call: TRBD1 (5 bases). The CDR3 has 14 residues. Germline CDR1 reads SGHTA; CDR2 reads FQGNSA. Trimming stripped 2 bases from V and 2 bases from J, with 8 bases between. CDR3 protein: CASSLQGNTDTQYF. The DNA for the CDR3 is TGTGCCAGCAGCTTACAGGGAAACACAGATACGCAGTATTTT.

The CDR3 is CASSEVPREQYV. The CDR3 coding sequence is TGTGCCAGCAGTGAAGTTCCTCGCGAGCAGTACGTC. The rearrangement joins TRBV6-1 to TRBJ2-7, with D uncertain. Trimming took 1 base from V and 6 from J, leaving 7 bases between them. The length of the CDR3 is 12 residues. The germline CDR1 and CDR2 sequences are MNHNS and SASEGT.

The rearrangement uses TRBV18 and TRBJ2-7; D is possibly TRBD2 (6 bases). V shed 2 bases and J shed 6 bases, with 17 bases lying between them. Per the germline V gene, CDR1 is KGHSH and CDR2 is LQKENI. The CDR3 loop spans 15 amino acids. The CDR3 is CASSPLGGSSSEQYV. CDR3 DNA sequence: TGTGCCAGCTCACCATTGGGGGGATCTAGCTCCGAGCAGTACGTC.

The chain couples TRBV5-5 to TRBJ2-1; D gene uncertain. Trimming stripped 0 bases from V and 7 bases from J, with 8 bases between. The CDR3 covers 13 residues. The germline gives CDR1 SGHKS, CDR2 YYEKEE (reference sequence). CDR3 loop: CASSLGAQNEQFF. The CDR3, as DNA: TGTGCCAGCAGCTTGGGGGCACAAAATGAGCAGTTCTTC.

This clone was detected only a few times. The rearrangement joins TRBV3-1 (or the pseudogene TRBV3-2) to TRBJ2-2; D possibly corresponds to TRBD2 (5 bases). This CDR3 is 14 amino acids long. Germline assignment: CDR1 LGHDT and CDR2 YNNKEL (reference sequence). Trimming took 4 bases from V and 4 from J, leaving 10 bases between them. As DNA, the CDR3 is TGTGCCAGCAGCCGATCGGGGAGCACCGGGGAGCTGTTTTTT. Residues: CASSRSGSTGELFF.

This clone has more than one count but fewer than ten. This chain joins TRBV25-1 and TRBJ2-5, with 8 nucleotides matching TRBD2. In germline, CDR1 is MGHDK, CDR2 SYGVNS. The trim removed 2 bases at V and 4 bases at J, leaving 6 bases unmatched. The CDR3 length is 15 residues. The chain's CDR3 is CASSEVLAGSETQYF. CDR3 sequence (DNA): TGTGCCAGCAGTGAAGTGTTAGCGGGGTCAGAGACCCAGTACTTC.

The rearrangement uses TRBV6-4 and TRBJ2-7; D gene uncertain. Germline CDR1 reads MRHNA; CDR2 reads SNTAGT. The CDR3 consists of 12 residues. Trimming removed 4 bases from V and 6 bases from J, with 10 bases in between. The CDR3 nucleotides read TGTGCCAGCAGTGTACCCTGCGGCGAGCAGTACGTC. Translated, it gives CASSVPCGEQYV.

The chain links TRBV4-3 to TRBJ2-2, with TRBD1 as a possible D gene (6 bases). The CDR3 is made up of 14 amino acids. Germline loops: CDR1 LGHNA, CDR2 YSLEER. Trimming left V 3 bases short and J 1 base short, with 6 bases between. The CDR3 loop reads CASSQDRNTGELFF. CDR3 DNA sequence: TGCGCCAGCAGCCAGGACAGGAACACCGGGGAGCTGTTTTTT.

This clone was seen once. The genes are TRBV7-2 and TRBJ2-1; TRBD2 aligns across 8 bases. Germline V gene sequence: CDR1 SGHTA, CDR2 FQGNSA. The CDR3 runs 15 residues. With 6 bases clipped from V and 4 bases from J, the junction kept 8 bases outside the gene matches. In nucleotides, the CDR3 is TGTGCCAGCAGTTCAGCGGGAGTCCATTACAATGAGCAGTTCTTC. Protein: CASSSAGVHYNEQFF.

V gene TRBV18 combines with J gene TRBJ1-1, with D possibly being TRBD1 (5 bases). V was trimmed by 2 bases and J by 0 bases, leaving 13 bases between them. The CDR3 length is 16 residues. Looked up from germline, CDR1 is KGHSH and CDR2 is LQKENI. This CDR3 reads CASSPAGPVMNTEAFF. Here the CDR3 DNA reads TGTGCCAGCTCACCAGCAGGGCCTGTAATGAACACTGAAGCTTTCTTT.

This clone was found once. The chain joins TRBV20-1 to TRBJ2-3, with 7 bases identical to TRBD2. The CDR3 is 11 amino acids. Germline CDR1 reads DFQATT; CDR2 reads SNEGSKA (reference sequence). DNA for the CDR3: TGCAGAGTAACTAGCGATGCTACGCAGTATTTT. Amino acids: CRVTSDATQYF.

The rearrangement joins TRBV28 to TRBJ1-5; 7 bases match TRBD1. The germline gives CDR1 MDHEN, CDR2 SYDVKM. V lost 7 bases and J lost 0; bases outside the gene matches: 3. This CDR3 region has 14 residues. CDR3 amino acids: CASTTGVSNQPQHF. CDR3 DNA: TGTGCCAGCACTACAGGGGTTAGCAATCAGCCCCAGCATTTT.

The chain carries TRBV5-1 and TRBJ1-4; D might be TRBD1 (6 bases). The CDR3 runs 16 residues. CDR1 is SGHRS, CDR2 YFSETQ, per germline. Trimming cost V 0 bases and J 8 bases, with 17 bases left between them. This chain's CDR3 is CASSLGPARGDEKLFF. The CDR3 DNA is TGCGCCAGCAGCTTGGGTCCGGCCAGGGGTGACGAAAAACTGTTTTTT.

The V and J genes are TRBV7-8 and TRBJ1-3; TRBD1 matches 7 bases. The germline V gene encodes CDR1 SGHVS and CDR2 FQNEAQ. The CDR3 covers 15 residues. V shed 4 bases, J shed 8 bases, and the junction held 11 bases outside the gene matches. The CDR3 nucleotides read TGTGCCAGCAGCTGGGGGAGACAGGGAGGGGACACCATATATTTT. Translation gives CASSWGRQGGDTIYF.

This clone was seen a single time. The V and J genes are TRBV29-1 and TRBJ1-1; the D gene is possibly TRBD1 (5 bases). V lost 5 bases and J 1 base, leaving 8 bases between the germline ends. From germline, CDR1 is SQVTM and CDR2 ANQGSEA. The CDR3 runs 12 residues. This chain's CDR3 is CSVQDTNTEAFF. The DNA of the CDR3 is TGCAGCGTTCAGGACACGAACACTGAAGCTTTCTTT.

This rearrangement joins TRBV5-1 to TRBJ2-5; D is uncertain. The V and J ends lost 4 bases and 6 bases respectively, with 16 bases between them. The CDR3 loop spans 14 amino acids. Germline values: CDR1 SGHRS, CDR2 YFSETQ. The CDR3 bases are TGCGCCAGCAGCCCGAACAGTACCCCCCAGACCCAGTACTTC. Its protein product is CASSPNSTPQTQYF.

Here the CDR3 DNA reads TGTGCCAGCTCACCGCGAGCCTACAGCGGTCTTAACACCGGGGAGCTGTTTTTT. This encodes CASSPRAYSGLNTGELFF. The chain links TRBV18 to TRBJ2-2; TRBD2 might be the D (5 bases). V was trimmed by 3 bases and J by 2 bases, leaving 19 bases between them. The germline CDR1 and CDR2 sequences are KGHSH and LQKENI. The CDR3 runs to 18 residues. The entire variable domain, with the rest obtained from reference TRBV18 and TRBJ2-2, is as follows: NAGVMQNPRHLVRRRGQEARLRCSPMKGHSHVYWYRQLPEEGLKFMVYLQKENIIDESGMPKERFSAEFPKEGPSILRIQQVVRGDSAAYFCASSPRAYSGLNTGELFFGEGSRLTVL.

This clone was detected a few times. This chain connects TRBV9 to TRBJ2-3; TRBD2 aligns across 12 bases. Germline CDR1 SGDLS, CDR2 YYNGEE. Trimming at V came to 4 bases and at J to 2 bases, leaving 5 bases not matched to a gene. The CDR3 extends over 16 amino acids. The CDR3 DNA sequence: TGTGCCAGCAGCCCCCGACTAGCGGGGGACACAGATACGCAGTATTTT. Protein sequence: CASSPRLAGDTDTQYF.

The gene calls are TRBV27 and TRBJ2-3; D is possibly TRBD1 or TRBD2 (5 bases each). CDR1 MNHEY and CDR2 SMNVEV come from the germline V gene (reference sequence). The CDR3 spans 14 residues. The germline V and J ends were trimmed by 10 bases and 3 bases, with 17 bases remaining between them. CDR3 nucleotides: TGTGCCACCAGGGCGGCGGGTTCGACAGATACGCAGTATTTT. Its protein is CATRAAGSTDTQYF.

The V and J genes are TRBV5-1 and TRBJ2-2; TRBD1 matches 8 bases. V trimming: 5 bases; J trimming: 4 bases; junction bases outside the gene matches: 4. This CDR3 has 14 amino acids. Per the germline V gene, CDR1 is SGHRS and CDR2 is YFSETQ. CDR3 region: CASRVDRATGELFF. As DNA, the CDR3 is TGCGCCAGCAGAGTGGACAGGGCCACCGGGGAGCTGTTTTTT.

The rearrangement joins TRBV2 to TRBJ1-2; D gene uncertain. CDR1 is SNHLY, CDR2 FYNNEI, per germline. The germline V and J ends were trimmed by 2 bases and 2 bases, with 9 bases remaining between them. This CDR3 is 14 amino acids long. CDR3 protein: CASSEKGRNYGYTF. The CDR3 coding sequence is TGTGCCAGCAGTGAAAAGGGAAGGAACTATGGCTACACCTTC.

CDR3 residues: CAWSPYSDYGYTF. The CDR3, as DNA: TGTGCCTGGAGTCCGTACTCAGACTATGGCTACACCTTC. This chain uses TRBV30 with TRBJ1-2; no reliable D call. This CDR3 comprises 13 residues. The germline CDR1 and CDR2 sequences are GTSNPN and SVGIG (reference sequence). Deletions cut 2 bases from V and 3 bases from J, with 10 bases between.

This clone was picked up one time. The CDR3 here is CAISEYPSNTGELFF. DNA for the CDR3: TGTGCCATCAGTGAATATCCATCGAACACCGGGGAGCTGTTTTTT. The J gene is TRBJ2-2, the V gene TRBV10-3; D unclear. Germline CDR1 and CDR2: ENHRY and SYGVKD. V dropped 3 bases and J dropped 0 bases, with 8 bases sitting between them. The CDR3 runs 15 residues.

For the CDR3, the DNA is TGTGCCAGCAGTCAGACAGGGAGGAGGACTAATGAAAAACTGTTTTTT. Protein sequence: CASSQTGRRTNEKLFF. The chain joins TRBV2 to TRBJ1-4; 7 bases are shared with TRBD1. The germline V gene has CDR1 SNHLY and CDR2 FYNNEI. V lost 5 bases and J lost 2; bases outside the gene matches: 8. CDR3 length equals 16 residues.

This clone occurred a few times. The chain links TRBV19 to TRBJ1-1; D gene uncertain. This CDR3 contains 14 residues. V was trimmed by 5 bases and J by 0 bases, leaving 10 bases between them. Germline V gene data show CDR1 as LNHDA and CDR2 as SQIVND (reference sequence). The CDR3 is CASSVKWMNTEAFF. DNA for the CDR3: TGTGCCAGTAGTGTCAAGTGGATGAACACTGAAGCTTTCTTT. Drawing the rest from reference TRBV19 and TRBJ1-1, the complete variable domain is DGGITQSPKYLFRKEGQNVTLSCEQNLNHDAMYWYRQDPGQGLRLIYYSQIVNDFQKGDIAEGYSVSREKKESFPLTVTSAQKNPTAFYLCASSVKWMNTEAFFGQGTRLTVV.

This clone was picked up one time. The chain employs TRBV5-1 and TRBJ1-2; 8 bases align to TRBD1. Trimming at V came to 3 bases and at J to 6 bases, leaving 4 bases not matched to a gene. This CDR3 spans 13 amino acids. Germline values: CDR1 SGHRS, CDR2 YFSETQ. This CDR3 reads CASSSLTGDGYTF. CDR3 nucleotides: TGCGCCAGCAGCTCGTTGACAGGGGATGGCTACACCTTC.

The chain links TRBV2 to TRBJ2-3, with unresolved D. Germline assignment: CDR1 SNHLY and CDR2 FYNNEI. This CDR3 is built from 11 residues. V was shortened by 7 bases and J by 4 bases, with 6 bases between the two germline ends. CDR3 loop: CASKYSDTQYF. CDR3 coding DNA: TGTGCCAGCAAATATTCAGATACGCAGTATTTT.

The chain links TRBV2 to TRBJ2-7; TRBD1 matches at 7 bases. Germline V gene lookup returns CDR1 SNHLY and CDR2 FYNNEI. Trimming cost V 4 bases and J 7 bases; bases outside gene matches: 4. The CDR3 runs to 12 residues. Here the CDR3 reads CASSVTGQEQYV. CDR3 bases: TGTGCCAGCAGTGTGACAGGGCAAGAGCAGTACGTC.

The chain carries TRBV5-5 and TRBJ2-3, with 10 bases aligning to TRBD2. The CDR3 is made up of 18 amino acids. Germline-derived CDR1 and CDR2 are SGHKS and YYEKEE (reference sequence). J gave up 4 bases and V 0 bases, and 11 bases lay outside the gene matches. DNA for the CDR3: TGTGCCAGCAGCTTGGTGGGAGCGGGGGGGCCTGGCGCAGATACGCAGTATTTT. Encoded protein: CASSLVGAGGPGADTQYF.

The chain employs TRBV20-1 and TRBJ1-5; D is ambiguous. The germline V gene encodes CDR1 DFQATT and CDR2 SNEGSKA (reference sequence). V was clipped by 3 bases and J by 10 bases, with 28 bases between them. The length of the CDR3 is 17 residues. The CDR3 coding sequence is TGCAGTGCTAGTATTGTGGCCATGCACCTCTATATCGGCCCCCAGCATTTT. Protein: CSASIVAMHLYIGPQHF.